The rows below give T cell receptor beta chains drawn from one sample of a study of graft-versus-host responses after intestinal transplantation. Profiled with immunoSEQ multiplex PCR; TCRdb holds only in-frame clones, not every one. Of more than 50,000 clones detected, roughly nine tenths appear once; the ten largest clones hold roughly 6%. The material was PBMCs, obtained approximately 97 weeks after intestinal transplant. The source is a human patient who received an intestinal transplant, so some T cells may come from the graft donor. The CDR3 runs from the conserved cysteine through the conserved F or W. D genes are given only for firm matches.

D: TRBD1
length: 15
J: TRBJ2-7
V: TRBV5-8
DNA: TGTGCCAGCAGACCGGCGGGACAGGGCACCTACGAGCAGTACTTC
CDR3: CASRPAGQGTYEQYF

D: TRBD1
length: 15
J: TRBJ2-2
V: TRBV11-3
DNA: TGTGCCAGCAGCACCGGGACAGGGTACACCGGGGAGCTGTTTTTT
CDR3: CASSTGTGYTGELFF

D: TRBD2
length: 12
J: TRBJ2-1
V: TRBV4-1
DNA: TGCGCCAGCAGCCCCCCGGGGGGGGAGCAGTTCTTC
CDR3: CASSPPGGEQFF

D: TRBD1
length: 15
J: TRBJ1-1
V: TRBV5-1
DNA: TGCGCCAGCAGCTTAGATGGACAGGGGAACACTGAAGCTTTCTTT
CDR3: CASSLDGQGNTEAFF

D: NA
length: 11
J: TRBJ1-1
V: TRBV10-2
DNA: TGCGCCAGCAGTGGGGGGACTGAAGCTTTCTTT
CDR3: CASSGGTEAFF

D: NA
length: 19
J: TRBJ1-5
V: TRBV21-1
DNA: TGTGCCAGCGCCAAAAGGGGAATCCTTGCAGTATCTAGCAATCAGCCCCAGCATTTT
CDR3: CASAKRGILAVSSNQPQHF

D: NA
length: 17
J: TRBJ1-1
V: TRBV7-9
DNA: TGTGCCAGCAGCTTATCGGGCACAAATAGTCGGACATTAGGAGCTTTCTTT
CDR3: CASSLSGTNSRTLGAFF

D: NA
length: 14
J: TRBJ1-1
V: TRBV30
DNA: TGTGCCTGGAGTCGAAGCATGACTACAGATGAAGCTTTCTTT
CDR3: CAWSRSMTTDEAFF

D: TRBD1
length: 14
J: TRBJ2-5
V: TRBV29-1
DNA: TGCAGCGTTGAAACGGCAGGGGGCCGGGAGACCCAGTACTTC
CDR3: CSVETAGGRETQYF

D: NA
length: 13
J: TRBJ2-3
V: TRBV27
DNA: TGTGCCAGCACGACCCTGGGTGAGGATACGCAGTATTTT
CDR3: CASTTLGEDTQYF

D: NA
length: 16
J: TRBJ1-5
V: TRBV5-8
DNA: TGTGCCAGCAGCTTGGATGGCCCGAGTAGCAATCAGCCCCAGCATTTT
CDR3: CASSLDGPSSNQPQHF

D: NA
length: 15
J: TRBJ1-4
V: TRBV14
DNA: TGTGCCAGCAGCCAAGAAGTGTCCAGAGGAGAAAAACTGTTTTTT
CDR3: CASSQEVSRGEKLFF

D: NA
length: 16
J: TRBJ2-2
V: TRBV21-1
DNA: TGTGCCAGCAGCAAAGGGCCACGACTAAACACCGGGGAGCTGTTTTTT
CDR3: CASSKGPRLNTGELFF

D: TRBD1
length: 13
J: TRBJ2-7
V: TRBV7-9
DNA: TGTGCCAGCAGCTCCCAGGGGGCCTACGAGCAGTACTTC
CDR3: CASSSQGAYEQYF